The 18 T cell receptor beta chains in this list originate from one sample, sequenced in a study of blood T cells in healthy people across ages. A second PCR of roughly 7 to 11 cycles used a sample-barcoded 5' primer and a J-beta primer mix. TCRdb ran MiXCR on the 5' RACE reads and lists one entry per CDR3 protein. The sample includes under 1,000,000 distinct CDR3 sequences, about half seen only once; the top ten take roughly 18%. Input material: blood. The receptors originated from an older man in good health.

A few counts support this clonotype. This rearrangement joins TRBV29-1 to TRBJ1-2; D gene unclear. The CDR3 totals 13 residues. Trimming shortened V by 4 bases and J by 8 bases, and 17 bases separated the two germline ends. Germline V gene data show CDR1 as SQVTM and CDR2 as ANQGSEA. CDR3 in amino acids: CSVVGPTGGGYTF. The CDR3 DNA reads as TGCAGCGTTGTGGGCCCAACCGGAGGGGGCTACACCTTC.

The sample holds a few counts of this clonotype. This chain uses TRBV10-2 with TRBJ1-1; D might be TRBD1 (6 bases). Germline CDR1 WSHSY, CDR2 SAAADI. V shed 7 bases and J shed 3 bases, with 15 bases lying between them. The CDR3 sequence is 14 residues long. DNA of the CDR3: TGCGCCAGCACTAGACAGGATGGGCACACTGAAGCTTTCTTT. Its translation: CASTRQDGHTEAFF.

The chain employs TRBV21-1 and TRBJ2-7; TRBD2 was called by the table and not checked on the DNA. TRBV21-1 is noted as a pseudogene. The CDR3 is made up of 15 amino acids. CDR3 protein: CASSAFSGTGPEQYF. Here the CDR3 DNA reads TGTGCCAGCAGCGCCTTCTCCGGGACTGGACCCGAGCAGTACTTC.

As DNA, the CDR3 is TGTGCCAGCACAGCGGACAGGGGGCCTATGTACAATGAGCAGTTCTTC. This gives the protein CASTADRGPMYNEQFF. This chain uses TRBV2 with TRBJ2-1; 11 bases agree with TRBD1. Germline V gene data show CDR1 as SNHLY and CDR2 as FYNNEI. The CDR3 totals 16 residues. Losses at the gene ends were 7 bases for V and 4 bases for J; bases not matched to a gene: 9.

The gene calls are TRBV4-1 and TRBJ2-7; D gene uncertain. The CDR3 has 16 amino acids. CDR1 is MGHRA and CDR2 is YSYEKL in the germline V gene. With 1 base removed from V and 0 bases from J, the gap between germline ends came to 13 bases. The CDR3 nucleotides read TGCGCCAGCAGCCAAGCGGTAACTCTTCGCTCCTACGAGCAGTACTTC. This codes for CASSQAVTLRSYEQYF.

In its sample, this clonotype was seen once. This sequence joins TRBV10-3 and TRBJ2-3; D may be TRBD1 (5 bases). Germline V gene data show CDR1 as ENHRY and CDR2 as SYGVKD. Trimming removed 0 bases at V and 0 bases at J, with 10 bases between. The CDR3 runs to 16 residues. CDR3 DNA: TGTGCCATCAGTGAGTCGGTGACAGCGAGCACAGATACGCAGTATTTT. Translating gives CAISESVTASTDTQYF.

Ten or more counts support this clonotype. The chain uses TRBV27 and TRBJ2-1; either TRBD1 or TRBD2 may fit D (6 bases each). Trimming pared 5 bases from V and 4 bases from J, leaving 9 bases between. This CDR3 contains 13 residues. The V gene's germline CDR1 is MNHEY and CDR2 SMNVEV (reference sequence). The CDR3 region is CASSTGRYNEQFF. The CDR3, as DNA: TGTGCCAGCAGTACAGGGAGGTACAATGAGCAGTTCTTC.

This clonotype was seen just once. The rearrangement joins TRBV5-1 to TRBJ2-3; TRBD2 matches at 11 bases. Germline V gene lookup returns CDR1 SGHRS and CDR2 YFSETQ. V lost 1 base, J lost 6 bases, and 7 bases stayed unmatched. This CDR3 contains 16 residues. CDR3 DNA: TGCGCCAGCAGCTTGATTAGCGGGGGGGCTTCGGATACGCAGTATTTT. Amino acid sequence: CASSLISGGASDTQYF.

This clonotype was detected only a few times. The chain is built from TRBV12-3 or TRBV12-4 and TRBJ1-1; perhaps TRBD1 as D (6 bases). CDR3 length equals 13 residues. Trimming removed 6 bases from V and 7 bases from J, with 15 bases in between. CDR3 sequence (DNA): TGTGCCAGCAGGGCGACAGGCAAGAATGAAGCTTTCTTT. As protein: CASRATGKNEAFF.

This clonotype appeared a few times. The V and J genes are TRBV25-1 and TRBJ2-2, with TRBD1 matching 7 bases. Germline assignment: CDR1 MGHDK and CDR2 SYGVNS. J lost 3 bases, V lost 6 bases, and 1 base had no gene match. CDR3 length: 13 amino acids. For the CDR3, the DNA is TGTGCCAGCAGAGACAGGGACACCGGGGAGCTGTTTTTT. Its translation: CASRDRDTGELFF.

The genes are TRBV10-3 and TRBJ1-5; weak D call: TRBD1 (6 bases). The V end lost 0 bases, the J end lost 2 bases, and 17 bases lay between the germline ends. The germline CDR1 and CDR2 sequences are ENHRY and SYGVKD. This CDR3 comprises 18 residues. CDR3 amino acids: CAISESGRGRTGNQPQHF. The CDR3 DNA follows: TGTGCCATCAGTGAGTCTGGACGGGGGCGTACAGGCAATCAGCCCCAGCATTTT.

As to this clonotype: This CDR3 is missing its conserved last phenylalanine or tryptophan, likely due to a read error. The genes are TRBV20-1 and TRBJ2-5, with 12 bases that match TRBD2. The last part of the DNA fits TRBJ2-7 better; the J call may be wrong. This CDR3 contains 14 residues. From germline, CDR1 is DFQATT and CDR2 SNEGSKA (reference sequence). The CDR3 DNA reads as TGCAGTGCTAGATGGCCGGGACTAGCGGGCGAGCAGTACCTC. This translates into CSARWPGLAGEQYL.

A single count supports this clonotype. V is TRBV29-1 and J is TRBJ2-3; D not resolved. V was cut by 3 bases and J by 2 bases, with 6 bases left in between. The CDR3 consists of 12 residues. Germline lookup yields CDR1 SQVTM and CDR2 ANQGSEA. This chain's CDR3 is CSVDPLTDTQYF. The DNA of the CDR3 is TGCAGCGTTGATCCCCTCACAGATACGCAGTATTTT.

The J gene is TRBJ2-5, the V gene TRBV5-5; D remains unclear. Trimming took 4 bases from V and 4 from J, leaving 17 bases between them. The CDR3 contains 15 residues. Germline V gives CDR1 SGHKS, CDR2 YYEKEE (reference sequence). In DNA form, the CDR3 reads TGTGCCAGCAGCAAATCCGATCCAACCCGAGAGACCCAGTACTTC. The encoded protein is CASSKSDPTRETQYF.

The chain combines TRBV20-1 with TRBJ2-7, with a possible D match to TRBD2 (6 bases). The germline V gene encodes CDR1 DFQATT and CDR2 SNEGSKA (reference sequence). Trimming took 3 bases from V and 2 from J, leaving 14 bases between them. This CDR3 is 14 amino acids long. The CDR3 protein is CSASRGSGTYEQYF. CDR3 sequence (DNA): TGCAGTGCTAGTCGGGGGAGCGGCACCTACGAGCAGTACTTC.

The V gene is TRBV25-1, the J gene TRBJ1-5; TRBD1 is a possible D gene (5 bases). V lost 3 bases to trimming and J lost 6 bases, with 15 bases between them. The CDR3 runs to 15 residues. Germline V gives CDR1 MGHDK, CDR2 SYGVNS. CDR3 sequence: CASSDSMGGIQPQHF. CDR3 DNA: TGTGCCAGCAGTGATTCAATGGGGGGGATTCAGCCCCAGCATTTT.

This chain links TRBV3-1 with TRBJ2-7; no reliable D call. Trimming removed 1 base from V and 6 bases from J, with 22 bases in between. The CDR3 has 17 residues. The V gene's germline CDR1 is LGHDT and CDR2 YNNKEL (reference sequence). The CDR3 DNA reads TGTGCCAGCAGCCAAGGAGGTACTACGAGTATGTTCGCCGAGCAGTACTTC. This gives the protein CASSQGGTTSMFAEQYF.

This clonotype is a singleton in its sample. The CDR3 spells CASSLAVGVLATMEQFF. The CDR3 bases are TGTGCCAGCAGCTTAGCGGTCGGCGTGCTAGCGACTATGGAGCAGTTCTTC. The chain couples TRBV7-9 to TRBJ2-1; maybe TRBD2 (6 bases). V lost 0 bases and J 10 bases, leaving 22 bases between the germline ends. CDR1 is SEHNR, CDR2 FQNEAQ, per germline (reference sequence). The CDR3 spans 17 residues.